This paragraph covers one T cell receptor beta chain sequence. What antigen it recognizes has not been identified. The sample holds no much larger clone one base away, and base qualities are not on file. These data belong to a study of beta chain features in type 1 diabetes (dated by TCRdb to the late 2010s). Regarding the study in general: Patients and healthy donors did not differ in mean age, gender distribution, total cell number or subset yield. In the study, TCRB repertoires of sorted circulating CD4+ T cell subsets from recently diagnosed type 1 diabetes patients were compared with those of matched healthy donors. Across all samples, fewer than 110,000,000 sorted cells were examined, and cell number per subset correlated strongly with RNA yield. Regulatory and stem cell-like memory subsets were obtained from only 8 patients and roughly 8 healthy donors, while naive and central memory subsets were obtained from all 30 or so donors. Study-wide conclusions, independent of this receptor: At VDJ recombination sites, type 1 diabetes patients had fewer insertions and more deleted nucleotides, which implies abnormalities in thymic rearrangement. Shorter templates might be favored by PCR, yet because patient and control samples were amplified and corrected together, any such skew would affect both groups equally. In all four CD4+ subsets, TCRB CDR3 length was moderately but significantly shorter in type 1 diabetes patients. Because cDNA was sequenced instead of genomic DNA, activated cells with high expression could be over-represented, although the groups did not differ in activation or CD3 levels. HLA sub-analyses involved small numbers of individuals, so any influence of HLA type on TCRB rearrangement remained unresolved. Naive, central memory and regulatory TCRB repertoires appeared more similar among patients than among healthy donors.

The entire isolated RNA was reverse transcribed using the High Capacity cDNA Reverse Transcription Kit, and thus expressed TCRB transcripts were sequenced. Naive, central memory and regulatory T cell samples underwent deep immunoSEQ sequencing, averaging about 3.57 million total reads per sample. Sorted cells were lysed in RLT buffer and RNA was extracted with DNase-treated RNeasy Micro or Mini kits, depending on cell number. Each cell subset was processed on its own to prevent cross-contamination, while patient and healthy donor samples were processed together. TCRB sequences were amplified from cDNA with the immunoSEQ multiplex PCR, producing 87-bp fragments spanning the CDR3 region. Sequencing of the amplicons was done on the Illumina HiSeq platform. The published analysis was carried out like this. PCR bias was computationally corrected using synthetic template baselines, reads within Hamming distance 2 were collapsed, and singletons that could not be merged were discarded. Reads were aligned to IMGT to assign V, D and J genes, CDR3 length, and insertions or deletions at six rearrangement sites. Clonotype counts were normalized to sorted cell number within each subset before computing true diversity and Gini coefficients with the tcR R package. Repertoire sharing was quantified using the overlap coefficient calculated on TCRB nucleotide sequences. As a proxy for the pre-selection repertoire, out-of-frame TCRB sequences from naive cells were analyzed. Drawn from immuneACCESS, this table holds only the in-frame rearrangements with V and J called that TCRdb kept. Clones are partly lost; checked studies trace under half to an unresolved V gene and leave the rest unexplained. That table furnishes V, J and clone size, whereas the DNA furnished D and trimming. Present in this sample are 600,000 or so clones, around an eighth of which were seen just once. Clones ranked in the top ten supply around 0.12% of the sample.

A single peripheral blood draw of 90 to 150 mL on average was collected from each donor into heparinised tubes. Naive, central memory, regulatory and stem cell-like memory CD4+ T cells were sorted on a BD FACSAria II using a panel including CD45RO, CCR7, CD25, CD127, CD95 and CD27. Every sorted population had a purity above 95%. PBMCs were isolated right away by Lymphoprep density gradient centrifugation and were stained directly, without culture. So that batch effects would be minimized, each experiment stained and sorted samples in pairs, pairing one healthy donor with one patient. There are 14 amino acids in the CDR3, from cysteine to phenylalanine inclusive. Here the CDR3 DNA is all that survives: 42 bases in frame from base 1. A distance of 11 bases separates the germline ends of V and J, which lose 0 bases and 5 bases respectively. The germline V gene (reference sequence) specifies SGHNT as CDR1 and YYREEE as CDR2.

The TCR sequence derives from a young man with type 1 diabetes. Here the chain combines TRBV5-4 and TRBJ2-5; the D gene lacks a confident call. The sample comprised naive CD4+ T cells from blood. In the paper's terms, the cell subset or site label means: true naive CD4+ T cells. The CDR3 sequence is CASSLETVGETQYF. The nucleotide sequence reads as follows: TGTGCCAGCAGCTTGGAGACGGTGGGGGAGACCCAGTACTTC. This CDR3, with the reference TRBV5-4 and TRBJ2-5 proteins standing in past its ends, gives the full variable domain ETGVTQSPTHLIKTRGQQVTLRCSSQSGHNTVSWYQQALGQGPQFIFQYYREEENGRGNFPPRFSGLQFPNYSSELNVNALELDDSALYLCASSLETVGETQYFGPGTRLLVL.